This T cell receptor (beta chain) emerged from a study of identical twins. As for this clonotype: Its target is unknown.

The CDR3 covers 13 residues. Germline CDR1 is LGHDT and CDR2 is YNNKEL (reference sequence). Trimming took off 2 bases at V and 5 bases at J, with 7 bases between the two ends. General study results and limits: High-abundance cord blood beta clonotypes had fewer insertions; memory repertoires showed none.

The cDNA had a unique molecular identifier and a template-switch universal primer site. One entry per CDR3 protein, called by TCRdb with MiXCR from the 5' RACE reads. The sample includes roughly 690,000 distinct CDR3 sequences, roughly 6% of them seen just once. The specimen was naive T cells sorted from blood. The V gene is TRBV3-1, the J gene TRBJ2-1; no definite D call. This TCR was sampled from a man between 18 and 35 years old in good health. The DNA of the CDR3 is TGTGCCAGCAGCCAATTGTCCCACAATGAGCAGTTCTTC. This encodes CASSQLSHNEQFF.